What follows are 14 T cell receptor beta chains derived from one specimen sequenced in a study of cytomegalovirus exposure and HLA in healthy donors. The PCR used 60 Vbeta and 13 Jbeta primers. Using immunoSEQ multiplex PCR, the repertoire was profiled, and TCRdb retains in-frame clones only, with some absent. Seen here are some 70,000 clones, about 88% observed once, and the top ten hold approximately 2.4%. Sample: PBMCs. The receptors come from a woman in her fifties or sixties in good health and CMV-seronegative.

This clone turned up a few times. The V and J genes are TRBV6-9 and TRBJ2-5; possible D gene TRBD2, 7 bases. This CDR3 contains 18 residues. Trimming removed 4 bases from V and 3 bases from J, with 24 bases in between. Germline V gives CDR1 MNHGY, CDR2 SVAAGI. The CDR3 DNA reads TGTGCCAGCAGTTGGACGCCAGGTTGGGAGGGGGAAAAAGAGACCCAGTACTTC. Translation gives CASSWTPGWEGEKETQYF.

The rearrangement uses TRBV7-2 and TRBJ2-2, with a weak D call TRBD1 (6 bases). This CDR3 contains 15 residues. V was clipped by 1 base and J by 0 bases, with 6 bases between them. Per the germline V gene, CDR1 is SGHTA and CDR2 is FQGNSA. CDR3 sequence (DNA): TGTGCCAGCAGCTTAGGACAGGCGAACACCGGGGAGCTGTTTTTT. Protein product: CASSLGQANTGELFF.

The V call is TRBV27, the J call TRBJ1-3; no firm D call. Looked up from germline, CDR1 is MNHEY and CDR2 is SMNVEV (reference sequence). The CDR3 totals 11 residues. V gave up 4 bases and J gave up 7 bases, with 5 bases separating them. The CDR3 DNA sequence: TGTGCCAGCAGTTCCATGAACACCATATATTTT. Translation gives CASSSMNTIYF.

This rearrangement joins TRBV7-9 to TRBJ2-7; D is unresolved. Trimming cost V 0 bases and J 3 bases, with 6 bases left between them. Germline loops: CDR1 SEHNR, CDR2 FQNEAQ (reference sequence). This CDR3 contains 13 residues. The CDR3 DNA reads TGTGCCAGCAGCTTAGCACAGAACTACGAGCAGTACTTC. Its protein is CASSLAQNYEQYF.

A note on this clone: Other DNA sequences in the sample encode the same CDR3. The chain is built from TRBV20-1 and TRBJ1-3, with D tentatively TRBD1 (5 bases). The CDR3 contains 11 residues. The germline CDR1 and CDR2 sequences are DFQATT and SNEGSKA (reference sequence). V was cut by 5 bases and J by 4 bases, with 6 bases left in between. CDR3 amino acids: CSARTGNTIYF. The CDR3 DNA reads TGCAGTGCTCGGACAGGAAACACCATATATTTT.

This clone was seen a single time. The chain recombines TRBV27 with TRBJ2-7; possibly TRBD2 for D (6 bases). The germline gives CDR1 MNHEY, CDR2 SMNVEV (reference sequence). This CDR3 has 14 residues. V was shortened by 3 bases and J by 0 bases, with 9 bases between the two germline ends. CDR3 bases: TGTGCCAGCAGTTTCGGCGGGAACTCCTACGAGCAGTACTTC. Translation gives CASSFGGNSYEQYF.

The chain couples TRBV9 to TRBJ1-2, with 8 positions matching TRBD1. J was trimmed by 6 bases and V by 4 bases; bases with no gene match: 8. This CDR3 spans 14 amino acids. Germline CDR1 and CDR2: SGDLS and YYNGEE. The CDR3 region has the DNA TGTGCCAGCAGCATAGAGGACAGGGTGGATGGCTACACCTTC. Protein: CASSIEDRVDGYTF.

V and J are TRBV2 and TRBJ2-5; possible D gene TRBD1, 6 bases. The CDR3 totals 14 residues. Per the germline V gene, CDR1 is SNHLY and CDR2 is FYNNEI. The V end lost 6 bases, the J end lost 0 bases, and 11 bases lay between the germline ends. The CDR3 here is CASSRTVNQETQYF. Written as DNA, the CDR3 is TGTGCCAGCAGCCGGACAGTTAACCAAGAGACCCAGTACTTC.

The chain employs TRBV2 and TRBJ2-5, with a weak D call TRBD1 (6 bases). The DNA end is a closer match to TRBJ2-7, so the J assignment may be wrong. Germline V gene data show CDR1 as SNHLY and CDR2 as FYNNEI. There are 15 residues in the CDR3. For the CDR3, the DNA is TGTGCCAGCAGTGAGACAGGACAAGGGGGCTACGAGCAGTACTTC. Protein sequence: CASSETGQGGYEQYF.

The chain is built from TRBV21-1 and TRBJ2-4; the listed D gene, TRBD1, was not tested against the DNA. TRBV21-1 is recorded as a pseudogene. The CDR3 sequence is 17 residues long. CDR3 bases: TGTGCCAGCAGCAATTTCCAGGGGGGTTTAGCCAAAAACATTCAGTACTTC. The encoded protein is CASSNFQGGLAKNIQYF.

The V and J genes are TRBV4-2 and TRBJ2-2; possible D gene TRBD2, 5 bases. The ends were cut back, 0 bases at V and 6 bases at J, with 14 bases in the middle. CDR3 length equals 16 residues. Germline V gene lookup returns CDR1 LGHNA and CDR2 YNFKEQ. The CDR3 protein is CASSQERAARSGELFF. In DNA, the CDR3 is TGTGCCAGCAGCCAAGAGAGGGCGGCTAGATCCGGGGAGCTGTTTTTT.

The rearrangement joins TRBV28 to TRBJ1-2, with a tentative D call TRBD1 (6 bases). Germline V gene lookup returns CDR1 MDHEN and CDR2 SYDVKM. There are 17 residues in the CDR3. V was shortened by 5 bases and J by 3 bases, with 22 bases between the two germline ends. CDR3 in amino acids: CASSPITGTIFYYGYTF. CDR3 DNA: TGTGCCAGCAGTCCTATAACCGGGACAATCTTTTACTATGGCTACACCTTC.

The rearrangement uses TRBV9 and TRBJ2-1; 7 bases map to TRBD1. The CDR3 sequence is 16 residues long. Per the germline V gene, CDR1 is SGDLS and CDR2 is YYNGEE. The V segment lost 0 bases and the J segment 3 bases; nucleotides outside the gene matches: 6. CDR3 in DNA: TGTGCCAGCAGCGTAGAGGCCAGGGGGTTCTACAATGAGCAGTTCTTC. Residues: CASSVEARGFYNEQFF.

The rearrangement uses TRBV5-4 and TRBJ2-7; 9 bases are shared with TRBD2. The CDR3 runs to 15 residues. CDR1 SGHNT and CDR2 YYREEE come from the germline V gene (reference sequence). Trimming cost V 2 bases and J 1 base; bases outside gene matches: 4. CDR3 sequence: CASSFGGGASYEQYV. The CDR3 bases are TGTGCCAGCAGCTTCGGCGGGGGGGCGTCCTACGAGCAGTACGTC.